This TCR beta chain comes out of a study of T cell repertoires in cytomegalovirus infection. The wider study: Alongside well-studied HLA-B-restricted CMV epitopes, recently identified HLA-C-restricted CMV epitopes were also used.

This clonotype was found many times. The antigen is undetermined. Findings of the study overall: Dominating the ex vivo response were TCR beta clonotypes that were CMV-specific and HLA-C-restricted.

TCRdb redid the calling of the reads with MiXCR, one entry per CDR3 protein. The table lists about 770,000 distinct CDR3 sequences, 25% to 35% of them singletons. The source was cultured CD8+ T cells from PBMCs, collected from culture after CMV antigen stimulation. The clonotype comes from a human donor in good health (CMV status not recorded). Some clones in this sample may be carry-over from other donors' samples.

The DNA of the CDR3 is TGTGCCAGCAGCCCTGGCTCGGACTTAGCGGGGAACGGGGAGACCCAGTACTTC. Translated: CASSPGSDLAGNGETQYF. The rearrangement uses TRBV7-2 and TRBJ2-5; 8 nucleotides agree with TRBD2. Germline assignment: CDR1 SGHTA and CDR2 FQGNSA. The CDR3 consists of 18 residues. The ends lost 5 bases at V and 5 bases at J; junction bases unmatched: 19.